This T cell receptor beta chain emerged from a study of blood T cell repertoires in COVID-19 (dated by TCRdb to about 2020). Turning to the overall study: Collaborator samples came from the United States, Italy and Spain and covered acute and convalescent phases of COVID-19. Nearly every sample came with metadata listing a de-identified subject ID, COVID-19 status, age in years and sex. Deeply sampled blood TCRbeta repertoires from subjects exposed to, actively infected with, or recovered from COVID-19 were included in the dataset. A freely available public database, intended as a resource for researchers studying the immune response to SARS-CoV-2, is where the repertoires were released. The material from the prospective study consisted of cDNA or gDNA derived from T cells, B-cell-depleted T cells, or PBMCs. Samples came from the ongoing ImmuneRACE study (first 160 participants) plus 1,254 subjects from 6 global collaborators. HLA class I and class II types, where available, came from metadata supplied by the sample provider rather than from assay-based typing. The research as a whole found: The amount of clinical and demographic metadata varied by source and participant and was provided uncurated.

Germline trimming amounts to 3 bases on V and 4 bases on J, with 4 as the count of junction bases outside the gene matches. The CDR3 goes from the cysteine to the phenylalanine over 15 residues. CDR3 DNA is the only sequence kept; it has 45 bases, read in frame from the first base. The germline V gene specifies SNHLY as CDR1 and FYNNEI as CDR2. This clone was detected once. Its antigen has not been determined. Base qualities are not at hand, and no much larger clone is one base apart. Whole blood was collected in K2EDTA tubes by collaborating institutions according to the institutions' own protocols. Collaborator samples were shipped for TCRbeta analysis as frozen whole blood, isolated PBMCs, or DNA extracted from either sample type. TCRbeta CDR3 regions were amplified from genomic DNA using the immunoSEQ Assay, a bias-controlled multiplex PCR. The source study handled its data this way. The number of nucleated cells in each sample was estimated from the amplification of reference gene primers within the assay. To quantify the absolute abundance of each unique TCRbeta CDR3 rearrangement, sequence reads were collapsed and filtered. For each sample, productive Simpson clonality was calculated as the square root of Simpson's diversity index over productive rearrangements. What TCRdb holds here is the immuneACCESS table cut down to in-frame rearrangements. Part of the clones is not present; checked against another copy, under half of the missing clones reflect an unresolved V gene, and the others are unexplained. V, J and clone size are taken as reported in that table, and D and trimming were inferred from the DNA itself. Here the sample has some 8,300 clones; about nine tenths occur a single time. Together, the top ten hold approximately 9.4% of the sample.

The sequencing sample was made of peripheral blood. This receptor chain uses TRBV2 and TRBJ1-5, with 9 junctional bases fitting TRBD1. The sequence came from a man in his 60s with acute or convalescent COVID-19. The DNA is as follows: TGTGCCAGCAGTGACGGGACAGGGATAAATCAGCCCCAGCATTTT. It encodes CASSDGTGINQPQHF. The reference TRBV2 and TRBJ1-5 proteins fill in what lies around the CDR3, so the full variable domain reads EPEVTQTPSHQVTQMGQEVILRCVPISNHLYFYWYRQILGQKVEFLVSFYNNEISEKSEIFDDQFSVERPDGSNFTLKIRSTKLEDSAMYFCASSDGTGINQPQHFGDGTRLSIL.